The rows below give T cell receptor beta chains drawn from one sample of a study of T cell responses to AZD1222 COVID-19 vaccine. This table comes from immunoSEQ multiplex PCR, and its TCRdb copy is limited to in-frame clones, with some not included. The sample lists 100,000 to 150,000 clones; approximately 90% were seen once. The sample in question was peripheral blood, obtained on day 0 of AZD1222 vaccination. These receptors came from an adult in good health. Both conserved end residues are part of each CDR3. The D gene is left open where the match is weak. The size field is filled for only some rows; it gives once, few, many or a size class.

J | V | D | size | CDR3 | DNA
TRBJ1-5 | TRBV18 | NA | NA | CASSPVPGDNQPQHF | TGTGCCAGCTCACCAGTGCCAGGGGACAATCAGCCCCAGCATTTT
TRBJ1-1 | TRBV7-9 | NA | NA | CASSLGASMNTEAFF | TGTGCCAGCAGCTTAGGAGCCAGCATGAACACTGAAGCTTTCTTT
TRBJ1-4 | TRBV29-1 | TRBD1 | NA | CSVERDSEKLFF | TGCAGCGTTGAGAGGGACAGTGAAAAACTGTTTTTT
TRBJ2-3 | TRBV19 | NA | NA | CASSLSSWQGFDTQYF | TGTGCCAGTAGTCTTTCTTCATGGCAGGGGTTCGATACGCAGTATTTT
TRBJ1-2 | TRBV19 | TRBD1 | NA | CASSRSGTGSAYGYTF | TGTGCCAGTAGTCGATCCGGGACAGGGTCGGCTTACGGCTACACCTTC
TRBJ1-1 | TRBV24-1 | NA | NA | CATSDTGDPEAFF | TGTGCCACCAGTGATACGGGGGACCCTGAAGCTTTCTTT
TRBJ1-5 | TRBV28 | NA | NA | CASSLGLGATQHF | TGTGCCAGCAGTTTAGGGCTTGGGGCCACTCAGCATTTT
TRBJ2-1 | TRBV10-1 | TRBD2 | few | CASASSGASGFGEQFF | TGCGCCAGTGCCTCCAGCGGGGCCTCTGGCTTCGGTGAGCAGTTCTTC
TRBJ2-1 | TRBV6-2/TRBV6-3 | NA | once | CASSYVGRAGLYNEQFF | TGTGCCAGCAGTTACGTAGGACGGGCCGGCCTCTACAATGAGCAGTTCTTC
TRBJ2-3 | TRBV28 | TRBD1 | NA | CASSSPPGTAYTDTQYF | TGTGCCAGCAGTTCCCCCCCCGGGACAGCCTACACAGATACGCAGTATTTT
TRBJ1-2 | TRBV28 | NA | NA | CASSLQGVRHGYTF | TGTGCCAGCAGTCTCCAAGGGGTCCGGCATGGCTACACCTTC
TRBJ2-1 | TRBV6-2/TRBV6-3 | TRBD1 | NA | CASSSRPGQGGFGEQFF | TGTGCCAGCAGCTCGAGACCGGGACAGGGGGGCTTCGGCGAGCAGTTCTTC
TRBJ1-1 | TRBV7-2 | NA | NA | CASSYGGPGNTEAFF | TGTGCCAGCAGCTACGGGGGTCCCGGGAACACTGAAGCTTTCTTT
TRBJ1-5 | TRBV19 | NA | NA | CASSLTTTTGTSNQPQHF | TGTGCCAGTAGTCTTACTACCACCACAGGGACGAGCAATCAGCCCCAGCATTTT
TRBJ1-1 | TRBV11-2 | NA | once | CASSLERATEAFF | TGTGCCAGCAGCTTGGAAAGGGCCACTGAAGCTTTCTTT
TRBJ1-1 | TRBV3-1/TRBV3-2 | NA | NA | CASSQDRGGARAFF | TGTGCCAGCAGCCAAGATAGGGGGGGGGCCCGAGCTTTCTTT
TRBJ2-3 | TRBV5-5 | TRBD2 | NA | CASSQLAGGGTDTQYF | TGTGCCAGCAGCCAACTAGCGGGGGGGGGCACAGATACGCAGTATTTT
TRBJ2-5 | TRBV7-8 | NA | few | CASSLSYRDRETQYF | TGTGCCAGCAGCTTGAGTTACAGGGATAGAGAGACCCAGTACTTC
TRBJ1-4 | TRBV18 | NA | once | CASSPRLANEKLFF | TGTGCCAGCTCACCACGGTTGGCTAATGAAAAACTGTTTTTT
TRBJ1-5 | TRBV6-1 | NA | NA | CASSEDWTRNQPQHF | TGTGCCAGCAGTGAAGACTGGACACGCAATCAGCCCCAGCATTTT
TRBJ1-4 | TRBV27 | NA | NA | CASSTGRGLGGNEKLFF | TGTGCCAGCAGTACCGGACGGGGGCTGGGCGGAAATGAAAAACTGTTTTTT
TRBJ1-1 | TRBV7-9 | NA | NA | CASSLYNREDTEAFF | TGTGCCAGCAGCCTATACAACAGGGAGGACACTGAAGCTTTCTTT
TRBJ2-3 | TRBV9 | TRBD1 | NA | CASSGLQGAVTDTQYF | TGTGCCAGCAGCGGCCTCCAGGGGGCAGTCACAGATACGCAGTATTTT
TRBJ2-1 | TRBV27 | NA | NA | CASSLFPINNEQFF | TGTGCCAGCAGTTTATTCCCGATTAACAATGAGCAGTTCTTC
TRBJ2-7 | TRBV6-5 | NA | NA | CASNRQAPYEQYF | TGTGCCAGCAACCGACAGGCACCCTACGAGCAGTACTTC
TRBJ2-7 | TRBV27 | NA | NA | CASSSRPSYEQYF | TGTGCCAGCAGTTCCCGGCCCTCCTACGAGCAGTACTTC
TRBJ1-5 | TRBV5-1 | NA | NA | CASSLESGNQPQHF | TGCGCCAGCAGCTTGGAGTCGGGCAATCAGCCCCAGCATTTT
TRBJ1-1 | TRBV10-3 | TRBD1 | once | CAISEGGTGVIRAFF | TGTGCCATCAGTGAGGGCGGGACAGGGGTAATTAGGGCTTTCTTT
TRBJ2-1 | TRBV7-2 | TRBD2 | NA | CASSPRWLAGGEQFF | TGTGCCAGCAGCCCAAGATGGCTAGCGGGGGGCGAGCAGTTCTTC
TRBJ1-3 | TRBV7-2 | TRBD1 | NA | CASSSLGQDGNTIYF | TGTGCCAGCAGTTCACTCGGACAGGATGGAAACACCATATATTTT
TRBJ1-1 | TRBV7-2 | NA | NA | CASSFRTALNTEAFF | TGTGCCAGCAGCTTCCGGACAGCCTTGAACACTGAAGCTTTCTTT
TRBJ1-1 | TRBV5-5 | NA | NA | CASSLGIDPEAFF | TGTGCCAGCAGCTTGGGGATAGACCCTGAAGCTTTCTTT
TRBJ2-3 | TRBV20-1 | NA | NA | CSASPGMQYF | TGCAGTGCTAGCCCCGGTATGCAGTATTTT
TRBJ1-2 | TRBV11-2 | NA | NA | CASSSDNYGYTF | TGTGCCAGCAGCTCGGACAACTATGGCTACACCTTC
TRBJ1-2 | TRBV19 | NA | NA | CASRVRGTLDYGYTF | TGTGCCAGTAGGGTCAGAGGGACACTAGACTATGGCTACACCTTC
TRBJ2-3 | TRBV5-1 | TRBD1 | NA | CASSSGQGFDTQYF | TGCGCCAGCAGCTCGGGACAGGGATTCGATACGCAGTATTTT
TRBJ2-7 | TRBV19 | NA | NA | CASSVIVRPASEQYF | TGTGCCAGTAGTGTCATAGTGAGGCCGGCGTCCGAGCAGTACTTC
TRBJ1-1 | TRBV27 | NA | once | CASLLRDVGTEAFF | TGTGCCAGCCTACTCCGGGACGTCGGCACTGAAGCTTTCTTT
TRBJ1-3 | TRBV4-1 | NA | NA | CASSQNSGAGGNTIYF | TGCGCCAGCAGCCAAAACTCGGGGGCTGGTGGAAACACCATATATTTT
TRBJ1-4 | TRBV28 | NA | NA | CASYGVAAGEKLFF | TGTGCCAGCTACGGGGTGGCGGCGGGTGAAAAACTGTTTTTT
TRBJ1-6 | TRBV28 | NA | NA | CASSLFSGASYNSPLHF | TGTGCCAGCAGTTTATTTTCAGGGGCGTCCTATAATTCACCCCTCCACTTT
TRBJ1-1 | TRBV28 | NA | medium-sized | CASSTPAVGANTEAFF | TGTGCCAGCAGTACACCGGCCGTAGGGGCGAACACTGAAGCTTTCTTT
TRBJ1-4 | TRBV4-3 | TRBD1 | NA | CASSQGDSDNEKLFF | TGCGCCAGCAGCCAAGGGGACAGTGATAATGAAAAACTGTTTTTT
TRBJ2-3 | TRBV2 | NA | NA | CASSGTGSSTDTQYF | TGTGCCAGCAGTGGGACTGGCTCAAGCACAGATACGCAGTATTTT
TRBJ1-2 | TRBV19 | NA | NA | CASIAFGSGVYGGYTF | TGTGCCAGTATAGCGTTCGGCAGTGGGGTGTACGGTGGCTACACCTTC
TRBJ2-2 | TRBV27 | NA | NA | CASNSVRNTGELFF | TGTGCCAGCAACTCTGTAAGGAACACCGGGGAGCTGTTTTTT
TRBJ1-5 | TRBV3-1/TRBV3-2 | NA | NA | CASSPTGDGGQPQHF | TGTGCCAGCAGTCCCACCGGGGACGGCGGTCAGCCCCAGCATTTT
TRBJ2-5 | TRBV6-5 | TRBD2 | NA | CASRTSGAGGTQYF | TGTGCCAGCAGAACGTCAGGGGCGGGGGGGACCCAGTACTTC
TRBJ1-5 | TRBV5-1 | TRBD1 | NA | CASSSGTELNQPQHF | TGCGCCAGCAGCTCCGGGACAGAGTTGAATCAGCCCCAGCATTTT
TRBJ1-2 | TRBV19 | NA | NA | CASSGMGESYGYTF | TGTGCCAGTTCAGGGATGGGGGAAAGCTATGGCTACACCTTC
TRBJ2-2 | TRBV24-1 | TRBD1 | NA | CATRDRVRAGELFF | TGTGCCACCAGAGACAGGGTTAGGGCCGGGGAGCTGTTTTTT
TRBJ2-3 | TRBV9 | NA | NA | CASSTQSTDTQYF | TGTGCCAGCAGCACCCAGAGCACAGATACGCAGTATTTT
TRBJ2-7 | TRBV5-6 | TRBD1 | NA | CASRGQGSTYEQYF | TGTGCCAGCAGGGGACAGGGTTCCACCTACGAGCAGTACTTC
TRBJ2-5 | TRBV7-2 | NA | NA | CASRKGLGIQETQYF | TGTGCCAGCAGAAAGGGGCTTGGGATCCAAGAGACCCAGTACTTC
TRBJ2-6 | TRBV19 | NA | NA | CASSIDPPGSNSGANVLTF | TGTGCCAGTAGTATAGATCCCCCCGGGTCAAACTCTGGGGCCAACGTCCTGACTTTC